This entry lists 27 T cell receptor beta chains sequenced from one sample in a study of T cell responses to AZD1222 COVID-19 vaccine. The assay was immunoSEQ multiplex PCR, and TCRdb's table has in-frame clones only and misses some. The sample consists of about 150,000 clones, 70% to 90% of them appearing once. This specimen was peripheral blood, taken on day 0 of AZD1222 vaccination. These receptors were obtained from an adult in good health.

DNA for the CDR3: TGTGCCAGCAGCGTAGGGGCAGAGGTCTGGGCTGGCTACACCTTC. This codes for CASSVGAEVWAGYTF. The V gene is TRBV9, the J gene TRBJ1-2, with D unresolved. Per germline, CDR1 SGDLS and CDR2 YYNGEE. This CDR3 comprises 15 residues. Deletions cut 0 bases from V and 7 bases from J, with 16 bases between.

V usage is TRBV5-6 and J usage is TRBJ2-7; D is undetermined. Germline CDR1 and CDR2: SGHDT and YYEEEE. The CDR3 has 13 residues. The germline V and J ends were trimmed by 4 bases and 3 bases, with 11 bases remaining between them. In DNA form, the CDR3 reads TGTGCCAGCAGCATGGACCGCTTCTACGAGCAGTACTTC. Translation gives CASSMDRFYEQYF.

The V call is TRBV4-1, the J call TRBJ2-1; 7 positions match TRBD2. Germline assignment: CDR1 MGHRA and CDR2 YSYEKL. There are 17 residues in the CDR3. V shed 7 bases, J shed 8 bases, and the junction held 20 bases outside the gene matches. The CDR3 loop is CASTSGWREPAHYEQFF. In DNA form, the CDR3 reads TGCGCCAGCACCTCAGGTTGGCGGGAGCCCGCCCACTATGAGCAGTTCTTC.

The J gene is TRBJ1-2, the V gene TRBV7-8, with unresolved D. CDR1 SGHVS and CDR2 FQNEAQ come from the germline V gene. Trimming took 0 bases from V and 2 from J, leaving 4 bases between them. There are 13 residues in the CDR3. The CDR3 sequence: CASSLAGNYGYTF. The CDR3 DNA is TGTGCCAGCAGCTTAGCGGGAAACTATGGCTACACCTTC.

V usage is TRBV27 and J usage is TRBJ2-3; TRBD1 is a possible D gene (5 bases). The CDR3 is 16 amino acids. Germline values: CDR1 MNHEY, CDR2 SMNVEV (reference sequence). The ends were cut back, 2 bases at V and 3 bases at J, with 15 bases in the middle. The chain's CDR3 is CASSLVGAPQTDTQYF. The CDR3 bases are TGTGCCAGCAGTTTAGTAGGGGCCCCACAGACAGATACGCAGTATTTT.

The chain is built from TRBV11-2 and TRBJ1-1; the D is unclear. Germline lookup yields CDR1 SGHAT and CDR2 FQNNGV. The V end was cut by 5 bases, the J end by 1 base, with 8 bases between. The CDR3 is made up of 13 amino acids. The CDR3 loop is CASSRVTNTEAFF. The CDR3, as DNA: TGTGCCAGCAGCAGGGTAACGAACACTGAAGCTTTCTTT.

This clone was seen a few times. The CDR3 nucleotides are TGTGCCATCAGCAGGACAGGGGAGATCGACTATGGCTACACCTTC. Translation: CAISRTGEIDYGYTF. The chain carries TRBV10-3 and TRBJ1-2; 9 nucleotides align to TRBD1. Germline values: CDR1 ENHRY, CDR2 SYGVKD. Trimming cost V 6 bases and J 3 bases; bases outside gene matches: 8. This CDR3 spans 15 amino acids.

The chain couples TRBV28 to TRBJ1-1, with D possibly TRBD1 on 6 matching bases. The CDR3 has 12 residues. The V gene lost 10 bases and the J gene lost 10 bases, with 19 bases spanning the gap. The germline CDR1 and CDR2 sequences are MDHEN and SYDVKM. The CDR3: CATNPDRIRAFF. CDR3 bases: TGTGCCACCAACCCTGACAGGATCCGAGCTTTCTTT.

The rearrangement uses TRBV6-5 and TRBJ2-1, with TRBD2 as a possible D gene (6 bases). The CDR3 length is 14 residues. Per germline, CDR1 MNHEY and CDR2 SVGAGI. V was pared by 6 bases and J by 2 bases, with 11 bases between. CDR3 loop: CASRHLAPYNEQFF. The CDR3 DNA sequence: TGTGCCAGCAGACACCTAGCGCCCTACAATGAGCAGTTCTTC.

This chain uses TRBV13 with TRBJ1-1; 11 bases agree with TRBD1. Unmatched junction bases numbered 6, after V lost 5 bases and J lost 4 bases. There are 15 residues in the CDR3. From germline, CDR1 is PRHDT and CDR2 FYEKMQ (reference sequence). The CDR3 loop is CASSLPGTGGTEAFF. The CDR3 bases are TGTGCCAGCAGCCTACCCGGGACAGGGGGCACTGAAGCTTTCTTT. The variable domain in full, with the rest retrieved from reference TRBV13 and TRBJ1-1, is AAGVIQSPRHLIKEKRETATLKCYPIPRHDTVYWYQQGPGQDPQFLISFYEKMQSDKGSIPDRFSAQQFSDYHSELNMSSLELGDSALYFCASSLPGTGGTEAFFGQGTRLTVV.

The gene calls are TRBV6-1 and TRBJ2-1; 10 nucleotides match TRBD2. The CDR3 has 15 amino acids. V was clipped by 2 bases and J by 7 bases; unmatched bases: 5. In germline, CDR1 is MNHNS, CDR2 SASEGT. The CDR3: CASSEPSGSRNEQFF. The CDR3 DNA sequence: TGTGCCAGCAGTGAACCTAGCGGGAGTCGAAATGAGCAGTTCTTC.

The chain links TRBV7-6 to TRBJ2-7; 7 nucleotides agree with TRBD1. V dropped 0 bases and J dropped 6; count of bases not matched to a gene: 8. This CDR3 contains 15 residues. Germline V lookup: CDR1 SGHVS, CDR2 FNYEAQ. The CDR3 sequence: CASSLAVDRVGEQYF. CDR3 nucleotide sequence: TGTGCCAGCAGCTTAGCGGTCGACAGGGTGGGCGAGCAGTACTTC.

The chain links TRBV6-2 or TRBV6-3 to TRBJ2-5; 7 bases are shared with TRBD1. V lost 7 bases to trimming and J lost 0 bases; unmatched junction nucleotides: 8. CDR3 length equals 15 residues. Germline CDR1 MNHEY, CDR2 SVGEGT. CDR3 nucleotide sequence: TGTGCCAGCAACCCGACAGGGTGGGACCAAGAGACCCAGTACTTC. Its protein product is CASNPTGWDQETQYF.

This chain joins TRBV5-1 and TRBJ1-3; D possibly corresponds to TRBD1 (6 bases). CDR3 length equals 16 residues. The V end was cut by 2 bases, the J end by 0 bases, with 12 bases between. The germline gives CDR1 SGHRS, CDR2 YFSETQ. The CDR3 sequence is CASSFATGNSGNTIYF. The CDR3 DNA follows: TGCGCCAGCAGCTTCGCGACAGGAAACTCTGGAAACACCATATATTTT. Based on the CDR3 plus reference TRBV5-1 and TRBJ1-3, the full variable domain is KAGVTQTPRYLIKTRGQQVTLSCSPISGHRSVSWYQQTPGQGLQFLFEYFSETQRNKGNFPGRFSGRQFSNSRSEMNVSTLELGDSALYLCASSFATGNSGNTIYFGEGSWLTVV.

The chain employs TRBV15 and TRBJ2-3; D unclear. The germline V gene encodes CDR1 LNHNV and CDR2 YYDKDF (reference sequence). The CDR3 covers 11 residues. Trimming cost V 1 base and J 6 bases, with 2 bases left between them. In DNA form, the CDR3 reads TGTGCCACCAGCAGAGCCGATACGCAGTATTTT. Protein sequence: CATSRADTQYF.

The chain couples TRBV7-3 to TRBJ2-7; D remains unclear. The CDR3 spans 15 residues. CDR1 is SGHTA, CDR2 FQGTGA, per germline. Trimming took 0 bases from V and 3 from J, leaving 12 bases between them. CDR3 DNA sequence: TGTGCCAGCAGCTTAACAGGTTCTGGCCGCTACGAGCAGTACTTC. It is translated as CASSLTGSGRYEQYF. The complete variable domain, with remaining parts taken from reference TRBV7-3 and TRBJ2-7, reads GAGVSQTPSNKVTEKGKYVELRCDPISGHTALYWYRQSLGQGPEFLIYFQGTGAADDSGLPNDRFFAVRPEGSVSTLKIQRTERGDSAVYLCASSLTGSGRYEQYFGPGTRLTVT.

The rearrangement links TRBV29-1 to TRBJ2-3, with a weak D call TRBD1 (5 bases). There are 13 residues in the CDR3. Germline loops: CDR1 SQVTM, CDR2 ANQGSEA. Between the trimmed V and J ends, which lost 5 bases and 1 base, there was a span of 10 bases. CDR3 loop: CSVPLGGTDTQYF. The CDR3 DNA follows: TGCAGCGTTCCCTTAGGGGGCACAGATACGCAGTATTTT.

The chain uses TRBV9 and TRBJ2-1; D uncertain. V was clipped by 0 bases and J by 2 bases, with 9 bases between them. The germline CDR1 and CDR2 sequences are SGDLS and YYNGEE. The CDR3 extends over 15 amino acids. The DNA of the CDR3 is TGTGCCAGCAGCGTAGTCGACGGCACCTACAATGAGCAGTTCTTC. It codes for CASSVVDGTYNEQFF.

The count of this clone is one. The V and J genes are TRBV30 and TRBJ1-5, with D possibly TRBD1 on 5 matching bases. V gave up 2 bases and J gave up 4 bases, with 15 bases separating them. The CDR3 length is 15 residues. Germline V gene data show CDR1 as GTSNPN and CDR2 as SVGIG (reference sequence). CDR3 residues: CAWSRPGRWNQPQHF. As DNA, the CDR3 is TGTGCCTGGAGTAGACCGGGACGGTGGAATCAGCCCCAGCATTTT.

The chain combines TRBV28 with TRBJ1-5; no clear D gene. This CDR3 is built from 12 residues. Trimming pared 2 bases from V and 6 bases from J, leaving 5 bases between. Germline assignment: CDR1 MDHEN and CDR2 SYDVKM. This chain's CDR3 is CASSLVSQPQHF. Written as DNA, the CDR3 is TGTGCCAGCAGTTTAGTATCTCAGCCCCAGCATTTT.

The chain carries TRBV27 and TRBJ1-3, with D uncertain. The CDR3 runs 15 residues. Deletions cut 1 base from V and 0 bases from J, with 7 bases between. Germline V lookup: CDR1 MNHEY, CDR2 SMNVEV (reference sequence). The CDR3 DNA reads TGTGCCAGCAGTTTATTTCTGAGCTCTGGAAACACCATATATTTT. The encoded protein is CASSLFLSSGNTIYF.

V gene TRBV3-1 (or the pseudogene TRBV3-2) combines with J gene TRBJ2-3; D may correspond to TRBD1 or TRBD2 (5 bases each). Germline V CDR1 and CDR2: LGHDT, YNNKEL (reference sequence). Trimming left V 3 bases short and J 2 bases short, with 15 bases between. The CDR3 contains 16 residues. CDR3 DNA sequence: TGTGCCAGCAGCCATGTCAGGGACCTCTTCACAGATACGCAGTATTTT. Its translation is CASSHVRDLFTDTQYF.

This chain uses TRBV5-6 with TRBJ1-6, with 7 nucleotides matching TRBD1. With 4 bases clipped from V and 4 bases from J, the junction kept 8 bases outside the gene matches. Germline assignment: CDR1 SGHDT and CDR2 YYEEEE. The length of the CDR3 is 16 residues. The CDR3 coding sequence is TGTGCCAGCAGCCGGGGACAGCAACTTTATAATTCACCCCTCCACTTT. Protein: CASSRGQQLYNSPLHF.

CDR3 residues: CASSYPQRGVHNEQFF. The CDR3 nucleotides read TGTGCCAGCAGTTACCCGCAGCGGGGGGTTCACAATGAGCAGTTCTTC. The rearrangement joins TRBV6-2 or TRBV6-3 to TRBJ2-1, with 9 bases that match TRBD2. Per germline, CDR1 MNHEY and CDR2 SVGEGT. The V segment lost 2 bases and the J segment 5 bases; nucleotides outside the gene matches: 7. The CDR3 runs to 16 residues.

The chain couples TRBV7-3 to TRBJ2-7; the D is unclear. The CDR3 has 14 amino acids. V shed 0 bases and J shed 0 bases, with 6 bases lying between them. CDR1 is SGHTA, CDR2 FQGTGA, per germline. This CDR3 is CASSLTPSSYEQYF. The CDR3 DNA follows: TGTGCCAGCAGCTTAACTCCGAGCTCCTACGAGCAGTACTTC.

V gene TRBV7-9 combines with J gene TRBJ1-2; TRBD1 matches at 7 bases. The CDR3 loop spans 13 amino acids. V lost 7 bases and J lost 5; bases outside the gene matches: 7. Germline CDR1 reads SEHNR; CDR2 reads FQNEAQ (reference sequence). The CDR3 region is CASTKDRAYGYTF. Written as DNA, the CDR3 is TGTGCCAGCACCAAAGACAGGGCTTATGGCTACACCTTC.

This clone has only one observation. CDR3 protein: CSVKGQFLTDTQYF. For the CDR3, the DNA is TGCAGCGTCAAAGGGCAGTTTCTCACAGATACGCAGTATTTT. V gene TRBV29-1 combines with J gene TRBJ2-3, with unresolved D. Trimming left V 6 bases short and J 2 bases short, with 15 bases between. The CDR3 is 14 amino acids. The germline CDR1 and CDR2 sequences are SQVTM and ANQGSEA.